A single sample gave rise to the 13 T cell receptor beta chains below, sequenced in a study of blood T cell repertoires in COVID-19 (dated by TCRdb to the early 2020s). To prepare the library, the immunoSEQ multiplex PCR assay was applied. TCRdb holds this immuneACCESS table with in-frame rearrangements only. Some clones are missing; in checked studies, unresolved V genes explain under half, and the rest has no known cause. This sample lists roughly 280,000 clones; around 87% were detected once. The ten largest clones take up roughly 2.3% of the sample. Sample: PBMCs or T cells enriched from blood (not recorded which). The source of these receptors is a woman aged 18 to 35 who had recovered from COVID-19.

To note about this clone: The sample carries other DNA sequences with the same CDR3. The chain recombines TRBV29-1 with TRBJ1-2, with TRBD1 matching 9 bases. The length of the CDR3 is 13 residues. V dropped 5 bases and J dropped 0; count of bases not matched to a gene: 1. Germline-derived CDR1 and CDR2 are SQVTM and ANQGSEA. The DNA of the CDR3 is TGCAGCGTTCGGACAGGGGCTAACTATGGCTACACCTTC. Its protein product is CSVRTGANYGYTF.

This chain connects TRBV19 to TRBJ2-1; tentative D call: TRBD1 (5 bases). Trimming shortened V by 5 bases and J by 3 bases, and 14 bases separated the two germline ends. Per germline, CDR1 LNHDA and CDR2 SQIVND (reference sequence). The CDR3 runs to 15 residues. This chain's CDR3 is CASSLRGGSYNEQFF. CDR3 sequence (DNA): TGTGCCAGTAGTCTAAGGGGTGGAAGCTACAATGAGCAGTTCTTC. The whole variable domain, filled in from reference TRBV19 and TRBJ2-1, reads DGGITQSPKYLFRKEGQNVTLSCEQNLNHDAMYWYRQDPGQGLRLIYYSQIVNDFQKGDIAEGYSVSREKKESFPLTVTSAQKNPTAFYLCASSLRGGSYNEQFFGPGTRLTVL.

The J gene is TRBJ2-5, the V gene TRBV6-5; perhaps TRBD1 as D (5 bases). The V and J ends lost 6 bases and 5 bases respectively, with 10 bases between them. CDR3 length: 12 residues. Germline loops: CDR1 MNHEY, CDR2 SVGAGI. CDR3 sequence: CASSRVRETQYF. In nucleotides, the CDR3 is TGTGCCAGCAGCAGGGTACGGGAGACCCAGTACTTC.

The V and J genes are TRBV2 and TRBJ2-1; 9 bases fit TRBD2. J was trimmed by 7 bases and V by 2 bases; bases with no gene match: 6. In germline, CDR1 is SNHLY, CDR2 FYNNEI. The CDR3 sequence is 15 residues long. The CDR3 loop reads CASSEWTSEANEQFF. CDR3 coding DNA: TGTGCCAGCAGTGAATGGACTAGCGAGGCAAATGAGCAGTTCTTC.

The V and J genes are TRBV11-2 and TRBJ2-1; D gene uncertain. V shed 7 bases and J shed 9 bases, with 16 bases lying between them. Germline-derived CDR1 and CDR2 are SGHAT and FQNNGV. CDR3 length equals 13 residues. CDR3 residues: CASTPNSRSEQFF. The CDR3 DNA follows: TGTGCCAGCACCCCAAACAGTCGTAGTGAGCAGTTCTTC.

The gene calls are TRBV13 and TRBJ1-6; weak D call: TRBD1 (6 bases). V dropped 0 bases and J dropped 6 bases, with 12 bases sitting between them. Germline V gene data show CDR1 as PRHDT and CDR2 as FYEKMQ (reference sequence). The CDR3 totals 16 residues. The CDR3 DNA reads as TGTGCCAGCAGCTTAGGTCTTGGACAGCTTAATTCACCCCTCCACTTT. Amino acids: CASSLGLGQLNSPLHF.

This clone came up once. The chain uses TRBV7-9 and TRBJ2-7; 7 bases are shared with TRBD2. V shed 3 bases, J shed 3 bases, and the junction held 11 bases outside the gene matches. Germline loops: CDR1 SEHNR, CDR2 FQNEAQ (reference sequence). This CDR3 contains 16 residues. The CDR3 loop reads CASSFVERGKVYEQYF. In nucleotides, the CDR3 is TGTGCCAGCAGCTTTGTGGAGCGGGGAAAAGTCTACGAGCAGTACTTC.

The chain links TRBV19 to TRBJ1-4; TRBD1 might be the D (6 bases). Per germline, CDR1 LNHDA and CDR2 SQIVND (reference sequence). V was shortened by 1 base and J by 6 bases, with 12 bases between the two germline ends. The length of the CDR3 is 15 residues. The CDR3: CASSIVGGNHEKLFF. DNA of the CDR3: TGTGCCAGTAGTATAGTAGGGGGTAATCATGAAAAACTGTTTTTT.

This chain links TRBV5-1 with TRBJ1-6; D is ambiguous. Trimming took 5 bases from V and 0 from J, leaving 9 bases between them. CDR3 length equals 15 residues. Germline loops: CDR1 SGHRS, CDR2 YFSETQ. CDR3 amino acids: CASRGVDSYNSPLHF. In DNA, the CDR3 is TGCGCCAGCAGAGGAGTCGACTCCTATAATTCACCCCTCCACTTT.

The chain employs TRBV19 and TRBJ2-7; D uncertain. CDR1 LNHDA and CDR2 SQIVND come from the germline V gene (reference sequence). Trimming stripped 1 base from V and 0 bases from J, with 7 bases between. The CDR3 extends over 14 amino acids. This CDR3 is CASSIVGSSYEQYF. The CDR3 DNA reads as TGTGCCAGTAGTATAGTCGGTAGCTCCTACGAGCAGTACTTC.

V gene TRBV28 combines with J gene TRBJ2-7; 10 bases fit TRBD2. This CDR3 has 18 amino acids. Germline CDR1 MDHEN, CDR2 SYDVKM. J was trimmed by 0 bases and V by 4 bases; bases with no gene match: 12. The CDR3 here is CASSSSGLAGALSYEQYF. In DNA form, the CDR3 reads TGTGCCAGCAGTTCATCCGGGCTAGCGGGGGCACTCTCCTACGAGCAGTACTTC.

This rearrangement joins TRBV2 to TRBJ2-5, with 7 positions matching TRBD1. The CDR3 extends over 16 amino acids. Trimming took 1 base from V and 4 from J; bases not matched to a gene: 9. Germline CDR1 is SNHLY and CDR2 is FYNNEI. The CDR3 DNA reads TGTGCCAGCAGTGAAGTCTTAGGGGGCCAAGGAGAGACCCAGTACTTC. Its translation: CASSEVLGGQGETQYF.

The rearrangement joins TRBV12-5 to TRBJ1-3, with D uncertain. The CDR3 has 14 amino acids. Germline CDR1 is LGHNT and CDR2 is FRNRAP. The V end lost 5 bases, the J end lost 0 bases, and 8 bases lay between the germline ends. The CDR3 protein is CASGPGHSGNTIYF. CDR3 in DNA: TGTGCTAGTGGTCCTGGGCACTCTGGAAACACCATATATTTT.